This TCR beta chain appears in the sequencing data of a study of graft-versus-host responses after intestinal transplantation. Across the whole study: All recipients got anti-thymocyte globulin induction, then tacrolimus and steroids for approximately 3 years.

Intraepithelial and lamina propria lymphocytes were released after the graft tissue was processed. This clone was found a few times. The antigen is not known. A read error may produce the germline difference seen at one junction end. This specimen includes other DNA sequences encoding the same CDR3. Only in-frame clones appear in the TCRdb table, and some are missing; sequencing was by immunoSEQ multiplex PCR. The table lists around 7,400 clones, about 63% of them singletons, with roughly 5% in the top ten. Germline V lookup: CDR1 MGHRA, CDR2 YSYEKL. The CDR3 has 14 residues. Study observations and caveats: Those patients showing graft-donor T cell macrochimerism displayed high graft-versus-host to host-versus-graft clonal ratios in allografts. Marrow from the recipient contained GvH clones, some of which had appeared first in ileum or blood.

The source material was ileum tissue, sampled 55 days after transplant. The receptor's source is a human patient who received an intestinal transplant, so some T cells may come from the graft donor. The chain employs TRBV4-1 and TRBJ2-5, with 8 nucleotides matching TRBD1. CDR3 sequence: CASSDGGQGETQYF. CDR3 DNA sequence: TGTGCCAGCAGCGACGGTGGACAGGGAGAGACCCAGTACTTC.